The present entry profiles one T cell receptor (beta chain) with its context. This CDR3 contains 17 residues. CDR1 is PRHDT and CDR2 is FYEKMQ in the germline V gene (reference sequence). The V gene lost 5 bases and the J gene lost 6 bases, with 20 bases spanning the gap. The record originates from a study of control samples from healthy donors and cancer patients. This table comes from immunoSEQ multiplex PCR, and its TCRdb copy is limited to in-frame clones, with some not included. Among about 55,000 clones, roughly 95% were seen once, and the ten largest hold less than 1.1%. This clonotype was obtained from a young woman in good health. Sequenced sample: blood. The rearrangement joins TRBV13 to TRBJ2-6, with D possibly TRBD2 on 6 matching bases. The CDR3, as DNA: TGTGCCAGCAGCCCTCCGGGACTCAGGGTTGCGGCCAACGTCCTGACTTTC. Protein: CASSPPGLRVAANVLTF.